Each of the 32 T cell receptor beta chains below was sequenced from the same sample in a study of OX40 agonist ivuxolimab in advanced cancers. The method was immunoSEQ multiplex PCR; TCRdb's version includes in-frame clones alone and lacks a portion of them. The data show some 86,000 clones, about 91% seen once. Material: CD4+ or CD8+ T cells sorted from blood, obtained in a trial of the OX40 agonist ivuxolimab. The origin of the receptors is an adult with an advanced solid tumor such as melanoma, head and neck, liver or kidney cancer.

The chain combines TRBV5-4 with TRBJ2-5; 7 nucleotides line up with TRBD1. This CDR3 spans 14 amino acids. V lost 1 base and J lost 3; bases outside the gene matches: 3. Germline loops: CDR1 SGHNT, CDR2 YYREEE (reference sequence). The CDR3 nucleotides read TGTGCCAGCAGCTTGAAGGGGGCGGAAGAGACCCAGTACTTC. It translates to CASSLKGAEETQYF. The full variable domain, its missing parts supplied by reference TRBV5-4 and TRBJ2-5, is ETGVTQSPTHLIKTRGQQVTLRCSSQSGHNTVSWYQQALGQGPQFIFQYYREEENGRGNFPPRFSGLQFPNYSSELNVNALELDDSALYLCASSLKGAEETQYFGPGTRLLVL.

V and J are TRBV30 and TRBJ1-6; a possible D gene is TRBD1 (5 bases). Trimming pared 1 base from V and 9 bases from J, leaving 10 bases between. The CDR3 length is 13 residues. Germline CDR1 GTSNPN, CDR2 SVGIG (reference sequence). In DNA, the CDR3 is TGTGCCTGGAGTGGCCAGGGCCTTTCACCCCTCCACTTT. Translating it yields CAWSGQGLSPLHF.

The V and J genes are TRBV27 and TRBJ2-6; D is uncertain. The V and J ends lost 0 bases and 2 bases respectively, with 8 bases between them. CDR3 length: 16 amino acids. Germline V gene lookup returns CDR1 MNHEY and CDR2 SMNVEV (reference sequence). The DNA for the CDR3 is TGTGCCAGCAGTTTATCGGGTTCCACTGGGGCCAACGTCCTGACTTTC. Translated, it gives CASSLSGSTGANVLTF.

The chain carries TRBV11-3 and TRBJ2-2; D not certain. Per germline, CDR1 SGHNT and CDR2 YENEEA. Trimming pared 5 bases from V and 6 bases from J, leaving 7 bases between. The CDR3 is 12 amino acids. The CDR3, as DNA: TGTGCCAGCAGCCCCCACCCCGGGGAGCTGTTTTTT. This translates into CASSPHPGELFF.

The chain employs TRBV7-8 and TRBJ2-5; 8 nucleotides match TRBD1. V gave up 4 bases and J gave up 4 bases; unmatched junction bases: 8. Germline-derived CDR1 and CDR2 are SGHVS and FQNEAQ. This CDR3 is built from 15 residues. The CDR3 loop reads CASSSRRTGPETQYF. CDR3 nucleotides: TGTGCCAGCAGCTCGCGCAGGACAGGGCCAGAGACCCAGTACTTC.

The chain joins TRBV19 to TRBJ2-7; tentative D call: TRBD1 (6 bases). This CDR3 has 14 residues. The germline CDR1 and CDR2 sequences are LNHDA and SQIVND (reference sequence). With 2 bases removed from V and 2 bases from J, the gap between germline ends came to 10 bases. In nucleotides, the CDR3 is TGTGCCAGTAGTATACAGGACAGTACCTACGAGCAGTACTTC. Amino acids: CASSIQDSTYEQYF.

This clone was observed a few times. This sequence joins TRBV29-1 and TRBJ2-5, with D unclear. Germline V gene sequence: CDR1 SQVTM, CDR2 ANQGSEA. The CDR3 is 11 amino acids. The CDR3 nucleotides are TGCATCGGGCAGCGTCAAGAGACCCAGTACTTC. This sequence encodes CIGQRQETQYF.

The chain joins TRBV5-4 to TRBJ2-5; 11 nucleotides agree with TRBD1. The J call may not be correct, given that the DNA end is closer to TRBJ2-7. The CDR3 has 15 residues. CDR1 is SGHNT, CDR2 YYREEE, per germline (reference sequence). The CDR3 spells CASRAGTGGPYEQYF. The CDR3 DNA is TGTGCCAGCAGGGCTGGGACAGGGGGTCCCTACGAGCAGTACTTC.

The V call is TRBV6-1, the J call TRBJ1-5; D is perhaps TRBD1 (6 bases). This CDR3 spans 13 amino acids. V lost 2 bases, J lost 7 bases, and 9 bases lay in between. Germline-derived CDR1 and CDR2 are MNHNS and SASEGT. The CDR3 bases are TGTGCCAGCAGTGAACAGGGGCGGCAGCCCCAGCATTTT. Translated, it gives CASSEQGRQPQHF.

V is TRBV6-1 and J is TRBJ2-1; 8 nucleotides agree with TRBD1. Germline V gene sequence: CDR1 MNHNS, CDR2 SASEGT. CDR3 length equals 15 residues. The J segment lost 8 bases and the V segment lost 2 bases, leaving 8 bases of the junction unmatched. The CDR3 loop reads CASSEWDRSLDEQFF. In DNA, the CDR3 is TGTGCCAGCAGTGAATGGGACAGGAGCTTGGATGAGCAGTTCTTC.

This chain links TRBV4-1 with TRBJ1-2, with 7 nucleotides matching TRBD1. The CDR3 is 14 residues long. V trimming: 0 bases; J trimming: 4 bases; junction bases outside the gene matches: 2. Germline CDR1 and CDR2: MGHRA and YSYEKL. For the CDR3, the DNA is TGCGCCAGCAGCCAAGAAACAGGGGCCTATGGCTACACCTTC. Its translation is CASSQETGAYGYTF.

The V and J genes are TRBV25-1 and TRBJ1-3, with 10 bases lining up with TRBD1. Trimming at V came to 3 bases and at J to 2 bases, leaving 4 bases not matched to a gene. The germline gives CDR1 MGHDK, CDR2 SYGVNS. The CDR3 consists of 16 residues. The CDR3 protein is CASSDRQGAAGNTIYF. CDR3 in DNA: TGTGCCAGCAGTGATCGACAGGGGGCTGCTGGAAACACCATATATTTT.

Turning to this clone: The junction differs from germline at one of its ends, possibly a read error. This chain uses TRBV7-7 with TRBJ2-7; 11 positions match TRBD2. Germline V gene sequence: CDR1 SSHAT, CDR2 FNYEAQ (reference sequence). The CDR3 extends over 15 amino acids. This CDR3 reads CASSPRLTSGNEQYF. For the CDR3, the DNA is TGTGCTAGCAGCCCCAGGTTGACTAGCGGGAACGAGCAGTACTTC. Variable domain in full (rest from reference TRBV7-7 and TRBJ2-7): GAGVSQSPRYKVTKRGQDVTLRCDPISSHATLYWYQQALGQGPEFLTYFNYEAQPDKSGLPSDRFSAERPEGSISTLTIQRTEQRDSAMYRCASSPRLTSGNEQYFGPGTRLTVT.

This clone was recorded only once. In DNA, the CDR3 is TGTGCCACCAGCCAAGGAGTTCAAGAGCAGTTCTTC. Translation: CATSQGVQEQFF. The chain combines TRBV15 with TRBJ2-1; D is unresolved. This CDR3 is built from 12 residues. V was trimmed by 5 bases and J by 10 bases, leaving 12 bases between them. Per germline, CDR1 LNHNV and CDR2 YYDKDF (reference sequence).

The genes are TRBV27 and TRBJ2-7; the D gene is possibly TRBD1 (6 bases). The length of the CDR3 is 13 residues. The germline gives CDR1 MNHEY, CDR2 SMNVEV (reference sequence). V lost 3 bases to trimming and J lost 3 bases, with 9 bases between them. The CDR3: CASSLAGVYEQYF. CDR3 sequence (DNA): TGTGCCAGCAGTTTGGCAGGGGTCTACGAGCAGTACTTC.

The chain links TRBV5-1 to TRBJ2-2, with no clear D. From germline, CDR1 is SGHRS and CDR2 YFSETQ. The CDR3 spans 16 residues. V was pared by 2 bases and J by 1 base, with 12 bases between. CDR3 protein: CASSFTLPMNTGELFF. CDR3 nucleotide sequence: TGCGCCAGCAGCTTTACACTCCCGATGAACACCGGGGAGCTGTTTTTT.

This rearrangement joins TRBV10-1 to TRBJ2-3; 7 bases fit TRBD2. The CDR3 runs to 14 residues. Germline V gives CDR1 WNHNN, CDR2 SYGVQD (reference sequence). V was pared by 7 bases and J by 2 bases, with 6 bases of the junction left unmatched. CDR3 nucleotide sequence: TGCGCCAGCAAGGGGCTAGCGGACACAGATACGCAGTATTTT. Translating it yields CASKGLADTDTQYF.

CDR3 sequence: CASSKTPISYEQYF. The CDR3, as DNA: TGTGCCAGTAGTAAGACACCGATCTCCTACGAGCAGTACTTC. The chain couples TRBV19 to TRBJ2-7; D not certain. With 4 bases removed from V and 0 bases from J, the gap between germline ends came to 10 bases. Germline lookup yields CDR1 LNHDA and CDR2 SQIVND (reference sequence). The CDR3 length is 14 residues.

J is TRBJ2-7 and V is TRBV27, with unresolved D. V was clipped by 0 bases and J by 0 bases, with 6 bases between them. CDR3 length: 14 residues. The germline V gene encodes CDR1 MNHEY and CDR2 SMNVEV (reference sequence). CDR3 sequence: CASSLSVLSYEQYF. DNA for the CDR3: TGTGCCAGCAGTTTATCTGTTCTCTCCTACGAGCAGTACTTC.

The V and J genes are TRBV30 and TRBJ2-1; TRBD1 aligns across 8 bases. CDR3 length equals 13 residues. Germline CDR1 and CDR2: GTSNPN and SVGIG (reference sequence). J lost 10 bases, V lost 8 bases, and 13 bases had no gene match. The CDR3 here is CAGTGGSRWEQFF. The CDR3 region has the DNA TGTGCCGGGACAGGCGGCTCGAGGTGGGAGCAGTTCTTC.

The CDR3 loop reads CASSSRGGSNTEAFF. The DNA for the CDR3 is TGTGCCAGCAGCTCCCGGGGAGGGTCGAACACTGAAGCTTTCTTT. The chain carries TRBV7-8 and TRBJ1-1; D remains ambiguous. V shed 4 bases and J shed 1 base, with 13 bases lying between them. The CDR3 extends over 15 amino acids. Germline CDR1 and CDR2: SGHVS and FQNEAQ.

The chain combines TRBV28 with TRBJ2-3; D is undetermined. Germline-derived CDR1 and CDR2 are MDHEN and SYDVKM. V lost 4 bases, J lost 5 bases, and 4 bases lay in between. This CDR3 has 11 amino acids. DNA of the CDR3: TGTGCCAGCAGTTCGTTAGATACGCAGTATTTT. Protein product: CASSSLDTQYF.

V gene TRBV2 combines with J gene TRBJ1-2, with 9 bases identical to TRBD1. The CDR3 has 15 amino acids. Trimming at V came to 5 bases and at J to 5 bases, leaving 9 bases not matched to a gene. CDR1 is SNHLY and CDR2 is FYNNEI in the germline V gene. The CDR3 DNA reads as TGTGCCAGCAGTTCCACAGGGGGCGCCGTTTATGGCTACACCTTC. Its protein is CASSSTGGAVYGYTF.

The chain joins TRBV6-5 to TRBJ1-2, with D uncertain. V was pared by 10 bases and J by 0 bases, with 12 bases between. In germline, CDR1 is MNHEY, CDR2 SVGAGI. The CDR3 consists of 13 residues. The CDR3 loop reads CATRGSANYGYTF. DNA for the CDR3: TGTGCCACCCGAGGTTCAGCTAACTATGGCTACACCTTC.

The chain's CDR3 is CASSPGQQGSGGYTF. The CDR3 DNA sequence: TGTGCCAGCTCACCGGGACAACAGGGGAGTGGAGGCTACACCTTC. The V call is TRBV18, the J call TRBJ1-2; 7 bases align to TRBD1. Per germline, CDR1 KGHSH and CDR2 LQKENI. The CDR3 totals 15 residues. V dropped 3 bases and J dropped 8; count of bases not matched to a gene: 12.

This clone is a singleton in its sample. The V and J genes are TRBV6-1 and TRBJ2-7; 9 nucleotides match TRBD2. The V and J ends lost 3 bases and 3 bases, in that order; junction bases with no gene match: 3. The germline V gene has CDR1 MNHNS and CDR2 SASEGT. This CDR3 contains 14 residues. CDR3: CASSEAGGNYEQYF. The CDR3 nucleotides are TGTGCCAGCAGTGAGGCGGGGGGGAACTACGAGCAGTACTTC.

The rearrangement links TRBV21-1 to TRBJ2-7; the D call in the table, TRBD1, was not verified against the DNA. TRBV21-1 is recorded as a pseudogene. The CDR3 contains 20 residues. This CDR3 reads CASSRSESAVTGDLSYEQYF. In DNA form, the CDR3 reads TGTGCCAGCAGCAGATCCGAAAGCGCCGTTACAGGGGACCTCTCCTACGAGCAGTACTTC.

This chain connects TRBV12-5 to TRBJ2-3, with 10 bases lining up with TRBD2. Trimming took 6 bases from V and 6 from J; bases not matched to a gene: 12. This CDR3 has 16 residues. Germline CDR1 is LGHNT and CDR2 is FRNRAP. The CDR3 DNA is TGTGCTAGTGGACAAGGACTAGCGGCTAGGGGGGATACGCAGTATTTT. Translating gives CASGQGLAARGDTQYF.

The J gene is TRBJ2-1, the V gene TRBV6-4; D is unresolved. The V end was cut by 4 bases, the J end by 8 bases, with 12 bases between. The CDR3 length is 13 residues. The germline CDR1 and CDR2 sequences are MRHNA and SNTAGT. This CDR3 reads CASSVVAGDEQFF. DNA of the CDR3: TGTGCCAGCAGTGTGGTAGCTGGCGATGAGCAGTTCTTC.

CDR3 sequence (DNA): TGTGCCAGCACTTTGGGAGGGGGTTACACAGATACGCAGTATTTT. Amino acids: CASTLGGGYTDTQYF. The chain employs TRBV11-3 and TRBJ2-3; D perhaps matches TRBD2 (7 bases). With 7 bases removed from V and 2 bases from J, the gap between germline ends came to 16 bases. The germline V gene encodes CDR1 SGHNT and CDR2 YENEEA. The CDR3 extends over 15 amino acids.

This chain connects TRBV7-9 to TRBJ2-7, with 8 bases aligning to TRBD2. The CDR3 loop spans 14 amino acids. Trimming took 3 bases from V and 6 from J; bases not matched to a gene: 7. From germline, CDR1 is SEHNR and CDR2 FQNEAQ (reference sequence). CDR3 in amino acids: CASSFSSGGAEQYF. CDR3 coding DNA: TGTGCCAGCAGCTTTTCCTCGGGGGGGGCCGAGCAGTACTTC.

This chain joins TRBV28 and TRBJ1-5, with 9 nucleotides matching TRBD1. This CDR3 is 14 amino acids long. Germline CDR1 reads MDHEN; CDR2 reads SYDVKM. V was pared by 6 bases and J by 7 bases, with 7 bases of the junction left unmatched. As DNA, the CDR3 is TGTGCCAGCAGCGGTGGACAGGGGTGGCAGCCCCAGCATTTT. This translates into CASSGGQGWQPQHF.